The T cell receptor beta chain described here comes from a study of blood T cell repertoires in COVID-19. About the research overall: Sites across the United States, Italy and Spain contributed samples from acute and convalescent COVID-19. PBMCs, B-cell-depleted T cells, or T cells provided the cDNA or gDNA that made up the material.

Per the study methods: Reference gene primer amplification yielded estimated nucleated cell counts. The table came from immunoSEQ multiplex PCR; TCRdb's copy has only in-frame clones and leaves some out. D and trimming come from the DNA, and the V and J calls and clone size come from that table. The table lists approximately 52,000 clones, 91% of them singletons. Sequenced input: peripheral blood. The TCR originated in a middle-aged man with active COVID-19.

CDR3 protein: CASSWGVETQYF. The CDR3 coding sequence is TGTGCCAGCAGTTGGGGGGTAGAGACCCAGTACTTC. The chain employs TRBV6-6 and TRBJ2-5, with D possibly being TRBD2 (6 bases). The CDR3 runs to 12 residues. The germline CDR1 and CDR2 sequences are MNHNY and SVGAGI (reference sequence). The ends were cut back, 4 bases at V and 4 bases at J, with 7 bases in the middle.